The TCR beta chain under discussion was sequenced for a study of control samples from healthy donors and cancer patients. This CDR3 is 14 amino acids long. V was shortened by 6 bases and J by 2 bases, with 14 bases between the two germline ends. Germline lookup yields CDR1 SGHTA and CDR2 FQGNSA. The repertoire was sequenced with immunoSEQ multiplex PCR; TCRdb's copy has only in-frame clones and lacks some. The sample includes about 110,000 clones, over 75% seen only once; the top ten take 3.7%. The chain employs TRBV7-2 and TRBJ2-7; D tentatively fits TRBD1 or TRBD2 (5 bases each). Sequences were obtained from PBMCs. The clonotype comes from a woman in her sixties or seventies with lung cancer. The CDR3 region has the DNA TGTGCCAGCAGTTCCCGGGACGTCACCTACGAGCAGTACTTC. Translation: CASSSRDVTYEQYF.